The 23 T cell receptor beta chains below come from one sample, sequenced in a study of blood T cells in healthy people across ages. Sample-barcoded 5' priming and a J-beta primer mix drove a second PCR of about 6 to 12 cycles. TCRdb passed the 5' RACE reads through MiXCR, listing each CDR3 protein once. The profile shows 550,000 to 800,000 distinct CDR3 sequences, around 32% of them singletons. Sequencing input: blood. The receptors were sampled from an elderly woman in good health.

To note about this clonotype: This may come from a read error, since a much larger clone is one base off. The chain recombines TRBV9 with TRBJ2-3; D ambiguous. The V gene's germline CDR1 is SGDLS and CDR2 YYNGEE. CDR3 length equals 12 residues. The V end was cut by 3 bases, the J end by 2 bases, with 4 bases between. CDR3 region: CASSAATDTQYF. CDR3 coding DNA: TGTGCCAGCAGCGCAGCCACAGATACGCAGTATTTT.

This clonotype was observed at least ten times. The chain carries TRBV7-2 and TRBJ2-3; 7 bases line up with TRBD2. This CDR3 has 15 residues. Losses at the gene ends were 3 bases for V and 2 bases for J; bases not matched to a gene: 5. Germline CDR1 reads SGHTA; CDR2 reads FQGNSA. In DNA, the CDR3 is TGTGCCAGCAGCTTTAGCGGGCACCCCACAGATACGCAGTATTTT. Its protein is CASSFSGHPTDTQYF.

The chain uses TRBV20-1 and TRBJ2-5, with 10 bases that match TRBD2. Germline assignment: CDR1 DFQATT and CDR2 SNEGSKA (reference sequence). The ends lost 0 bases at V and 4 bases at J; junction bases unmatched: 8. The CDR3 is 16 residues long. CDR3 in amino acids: CSARDGAGGPRETQYF. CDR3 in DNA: TGCAGTGCTAGAGATGGAGCGGGAGGGCCCAGAGAGACCCAGTACTTC.

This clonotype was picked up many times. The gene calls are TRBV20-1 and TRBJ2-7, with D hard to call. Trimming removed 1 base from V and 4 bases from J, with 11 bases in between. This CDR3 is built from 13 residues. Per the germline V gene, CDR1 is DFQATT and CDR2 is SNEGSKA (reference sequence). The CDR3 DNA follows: TGCAGTGCTAGAGGCCGCCGGAATTACGAGCAGTACTTC. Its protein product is CSARGRRNYEQYF.

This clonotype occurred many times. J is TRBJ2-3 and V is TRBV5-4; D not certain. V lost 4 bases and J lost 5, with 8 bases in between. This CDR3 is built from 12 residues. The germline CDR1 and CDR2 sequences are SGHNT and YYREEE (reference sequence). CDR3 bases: TGTGCCAGCAGCGCCCCCGGAGATACGCAGTATTTT. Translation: CASSAPGDTQYF. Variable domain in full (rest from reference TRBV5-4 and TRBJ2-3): ETGVTQSPTHLIKTRGQQVTLRCSSQSGHNTVSWYQQALGQGPQFIFQYYREEENGRGNFPPRFSGLQFPNYSSELNVNALELDDSALYLCASSAPGDTQYFGPGTRLTVL.

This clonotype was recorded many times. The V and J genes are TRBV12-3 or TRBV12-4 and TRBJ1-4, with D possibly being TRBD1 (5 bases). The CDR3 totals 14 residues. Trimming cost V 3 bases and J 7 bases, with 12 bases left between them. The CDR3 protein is CASSLGDGAEKLFF. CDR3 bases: TGTGCCAGCAGTTTGGGGGACGGGGCTGAAAAACTGTTTTTT.

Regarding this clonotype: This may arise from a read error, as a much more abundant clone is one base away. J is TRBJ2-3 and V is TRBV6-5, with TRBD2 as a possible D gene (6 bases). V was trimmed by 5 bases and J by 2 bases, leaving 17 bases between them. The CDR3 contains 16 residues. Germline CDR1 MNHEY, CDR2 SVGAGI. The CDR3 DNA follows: TGTGCCAGCAGTCACCTTAGCGGAGCCCACACAGATACGCAGTATTTT. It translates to CASSHLSGAHTDTQYF.

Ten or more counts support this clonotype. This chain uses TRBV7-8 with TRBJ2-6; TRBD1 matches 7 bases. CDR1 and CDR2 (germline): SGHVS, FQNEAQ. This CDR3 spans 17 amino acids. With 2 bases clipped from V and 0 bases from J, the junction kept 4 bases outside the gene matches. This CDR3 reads CASSLTGANSGANVLTF. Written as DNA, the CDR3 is TGTGCCAGCAGCTTAACAGGGGCGAACTCTGGGGCCAACGTCCTGACTTTC.

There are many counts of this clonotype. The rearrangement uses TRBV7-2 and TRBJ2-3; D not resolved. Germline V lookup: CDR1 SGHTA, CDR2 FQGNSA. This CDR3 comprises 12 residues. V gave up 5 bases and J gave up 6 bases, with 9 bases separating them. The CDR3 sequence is CASSLSWDTQYF. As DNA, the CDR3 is TGTGCCAGCAGCCTGTCATGGGATACGCAGTATTTT.

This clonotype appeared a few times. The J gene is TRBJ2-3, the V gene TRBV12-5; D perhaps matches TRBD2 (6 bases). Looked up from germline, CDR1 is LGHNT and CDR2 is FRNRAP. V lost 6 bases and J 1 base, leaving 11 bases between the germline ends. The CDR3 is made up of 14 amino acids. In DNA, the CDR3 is TGTGCTAGTGGCGCAGCGGGTGGCACAGATACGCAGTATTTT. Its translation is CASGAAGGTDTQYF.

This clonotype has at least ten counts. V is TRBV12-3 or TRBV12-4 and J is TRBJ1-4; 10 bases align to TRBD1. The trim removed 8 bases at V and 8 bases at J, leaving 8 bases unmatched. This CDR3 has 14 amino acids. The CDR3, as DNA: TGTGCCAGCGGGTCCCGGGACAGGGGCGAAAAACTGTTTTTT. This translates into CASGSRDRGEKLFF.

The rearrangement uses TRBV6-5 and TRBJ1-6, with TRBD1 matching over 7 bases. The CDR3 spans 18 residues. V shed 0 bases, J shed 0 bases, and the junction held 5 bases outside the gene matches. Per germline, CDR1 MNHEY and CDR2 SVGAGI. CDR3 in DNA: TGTGCCAGCAGTTACTCGGACAGGATAAGCTCCTATAATTCACCCCTCCACTTT. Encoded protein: CASSYSDRISSYNSPLHF.

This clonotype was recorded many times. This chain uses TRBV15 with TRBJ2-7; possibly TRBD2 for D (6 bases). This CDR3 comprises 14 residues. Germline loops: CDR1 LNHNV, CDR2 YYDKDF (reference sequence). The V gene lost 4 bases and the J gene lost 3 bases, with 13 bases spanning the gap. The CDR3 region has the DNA TGTGCCACCAGCAAGGACGGGGGAGGCTACGAGCAGTACTTC. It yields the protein CATSKDGGGYEQYF.

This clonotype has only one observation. DNA for the CDR3: TGTGCCAGCAGGGATGCGGGGACAGGGTACGGCTACACCTTC. It specifies CASRDAGTGYGYTF. The chain recombines TRBV6-1 with TRBJ1-2; 9 bases agree with TRBD1. Germline values: CDR1 MNHNS, CDR2 SASEGT. The CDR3 has 14 residues. After removal of 6 bases from V and 8 bases from J, the junction contained 10 bases not matched to a gene.

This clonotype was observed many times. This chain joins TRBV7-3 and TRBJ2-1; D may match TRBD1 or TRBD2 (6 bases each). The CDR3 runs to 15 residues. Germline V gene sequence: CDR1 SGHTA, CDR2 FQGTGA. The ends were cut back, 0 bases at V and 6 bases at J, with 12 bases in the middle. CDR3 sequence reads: CASSLTGRGLNEQFF. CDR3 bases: TGTGCCAGCAGCTTAACAGGCAGGGGACTCAATGAGCAGTTCTTC.

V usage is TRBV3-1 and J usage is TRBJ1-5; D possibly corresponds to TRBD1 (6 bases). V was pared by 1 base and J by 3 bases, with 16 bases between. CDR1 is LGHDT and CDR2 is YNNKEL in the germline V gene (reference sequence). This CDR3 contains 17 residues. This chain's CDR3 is CASSQGGNRAINQPQHF. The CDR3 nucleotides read TGTGCCAGCAGCCAAGGAGGAAACAGGGCTATCAATCAGCCCCAGCATTTT. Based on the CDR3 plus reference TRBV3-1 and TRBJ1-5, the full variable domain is DTAVSQTPKYLVTQMGNDKSIKCEQNLGHDTMYWYKQDSKKFLKIMFSYNNKELIINETVPNRFSPKSPDKAHLNLHINSLELGDSAVYFCASSQGGNRAINQPQHFGDGTRLSIL.

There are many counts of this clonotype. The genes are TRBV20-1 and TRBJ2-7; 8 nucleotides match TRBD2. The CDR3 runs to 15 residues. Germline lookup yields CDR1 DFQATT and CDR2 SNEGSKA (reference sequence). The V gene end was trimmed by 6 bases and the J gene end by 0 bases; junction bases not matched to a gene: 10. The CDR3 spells CSADSGGMGSYEQYF. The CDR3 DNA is TGCAGTGCCGACTCGGGAGGGATGGGCTCCTACGAGCAGTACTTC.

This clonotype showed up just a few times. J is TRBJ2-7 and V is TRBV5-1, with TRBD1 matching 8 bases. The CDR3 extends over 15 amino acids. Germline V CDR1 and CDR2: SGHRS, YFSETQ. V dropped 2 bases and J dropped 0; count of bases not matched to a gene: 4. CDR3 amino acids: CASSLWTGSSYEQYF. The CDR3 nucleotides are TGCGCCAGCAGCTTATGGACAGGGAGCTCCTACGAGCAGTACTTC. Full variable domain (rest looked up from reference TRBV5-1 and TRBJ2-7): KAGVTQTPRYLIKTRGQQVTLSCSPISGHRSVSWYQQTPGQGLQFLFEYFSETQRNKGNFPGRFSGRQFSNSRSEMNVSTLELGDSALYLCASSLWTGSSYEQYFGPGTRLTVT.

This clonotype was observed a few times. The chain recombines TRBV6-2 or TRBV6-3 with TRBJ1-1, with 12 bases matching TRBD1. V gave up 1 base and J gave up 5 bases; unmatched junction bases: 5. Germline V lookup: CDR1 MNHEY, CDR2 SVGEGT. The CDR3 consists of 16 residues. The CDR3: CASSYLGQGAGTEAFF. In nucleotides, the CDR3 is TGTGCCAGCAGTTACTTGGGACAGGGGGCTGGTACTGAAGCTTTCTTT.

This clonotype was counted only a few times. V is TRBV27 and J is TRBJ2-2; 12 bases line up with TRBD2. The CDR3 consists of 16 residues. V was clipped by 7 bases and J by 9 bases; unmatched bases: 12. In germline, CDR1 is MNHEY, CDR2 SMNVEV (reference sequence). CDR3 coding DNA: TGTGCCAGCAAATCCGAAGAGGGACTAGCGGGCCGGGAGCTGTTTTTT. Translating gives CASKSEEGLAGRELFF.

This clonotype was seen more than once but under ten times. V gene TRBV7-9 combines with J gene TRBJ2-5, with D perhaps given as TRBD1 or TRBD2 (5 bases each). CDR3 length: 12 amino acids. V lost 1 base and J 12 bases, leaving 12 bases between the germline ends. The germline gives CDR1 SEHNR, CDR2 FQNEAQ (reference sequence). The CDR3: CASSLEYGTKYF. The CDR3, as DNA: TGTGCCAGCAGCTTAGAGTACGGGACGAAGTACTTC.

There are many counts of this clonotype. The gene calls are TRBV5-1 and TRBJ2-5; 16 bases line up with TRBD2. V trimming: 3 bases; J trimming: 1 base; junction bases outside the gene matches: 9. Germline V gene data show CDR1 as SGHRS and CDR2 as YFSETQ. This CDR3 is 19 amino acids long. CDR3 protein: CASSSGLAGGGVVQETQYF. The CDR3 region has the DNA TGCGCCAGCAGCTCGGGACTAGCGGGGGGGGGAGTAGTCCAAGAGACCCAGTACTTC.

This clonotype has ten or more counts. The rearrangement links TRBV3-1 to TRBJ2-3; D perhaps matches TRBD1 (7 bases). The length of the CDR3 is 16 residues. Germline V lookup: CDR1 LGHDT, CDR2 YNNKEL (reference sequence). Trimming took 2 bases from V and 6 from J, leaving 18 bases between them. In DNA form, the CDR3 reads TGTGCCAGCAGCCAACTACACAGGGGAGGTTTCGATACGCAGTATTTT. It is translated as CASSQLHRGGFDTQYF.